The next 25 T cell receptor beta chains were all read from a single sample in a study of cytomegalovirus exposure and HLA in healthy donors. Amplification used 60 Vbeta primers and 13 Jbeta primers. TCRdb keeps only in-frame clones here, not all; method: immunoSEQ multiplex PCR. The sample has some 110,000 clones; less than 80% are singletons. Sequenced: PBMCs. The receptors were gathered from a man in his fifties or sixties in good health and CMV-seronegative.

The chain combines TRBV2 with TRBJ2-7; 7 positions match TRBD2. The V and J ends lost 2 bases and 9 bases, in that order; junction bases with no gene match: 10. CDR3 size: 14 residues. Germline CDR1 reads SNHLY; CDR2 reads FYNNEI. The CDR3 region has the DNA TGTGCCAGCAGTGAAACGAGCGGGACCATGGGGCAGTACGTC. Amino acids: CASSETSGTMGQYV.

The chain uses TRBV6-5 and TRBJ1-1; the D gene is possibly TRBD1 (6 bases). V was trimmed by 2 bases and J by 12 bases, leaving 10 bases between them. The V gene's germline CDR1 is MNHEY and CDR2 SVGAGI. The CDR3 length is 11 residues. CDR3 sequence: CASSYGGATFF. For the CDR3, the DNA is TGTGCCAGCAGTTACGGGGGGGCGACTTTCTTT.

The chain carries TRBV2 and TRBJ2-5; TRBD2 matches 13 bases. The CDR3 contains 15 residues. After removal of 1 base from V and 7 bases from J, the junction contained 3 bases not matched to a gene. In germline, CDR1 is SNHLY, CDR2 FYNNEI. The CDR3 reads CASSEGTSGGGTQYF. As DNA, the CDR3 is TGTGCCAGCAGTGAAGGGACTAGCGGGGGTGGGACCCAGTACTTC.

A single count supports this clone. The chain uses TRBV18 and TRBJ2-5; D is unclear. The germline V gene encodes CDR1 KGHSH and CDR2 LQKENI. The CDR3 spans 13 residues. V lost 3 bases, J lost 2 bases, and 7 bases lay in between. The CDR3 here is CASSPPSQETQYF. The CDR3 DNA sequence: TGTGCCAGCTCACCTCCTAGTCAAGAGACCCAGTACTTC.

In DNA, the CDR3 is TGCGCCAGCAGCGAACAGGGTAACACTGAAGCTTTCTTT. Translated, it gives CASSEQGNTEAFF. The chain uses TRBV5-1 and TRBJ1-1; D possibly corresponds to TRBD1 (6 bases). The CDR3 consists of 13 residues. Trimming stripped 4 bases from V and 2 bases from J, with 9 bases between. Per the germline V gene, CDR1 is SGHRS and CDR2 is YFSETQ.

J is TRBJ2-7 and V is TRBV5-4, with 10 bases fitting TRBD1. Germline CDR1 SGHNT, CDR2 YYREEE (reference sequence). The CDR3 has 16 residues. V shed 2 bases and J 2 bases; nucleotides not matched to a gene: 7. CDR3 DNA: TGTGCCAGCAGCTTTGGGGAGGGACAGGGGACCTACGAGCAGTACTTC. It encodes CASSFGEGQGTYEQYF.

The chain uses TRBV6-1 and TRBJ1-5, with 11 bases matching TRBD1. The CDR3 consists of 18 residues. Looked up from germline, CDR1 is MNHNS and CDR2 is SASEGT. After removal of 1 base from V and 9 bases from J, the junction contained 14 bases not matched to a gene. The CDR3 sequence: CASSEEKDRGRFYLPQHF. The DNA of the CDR3 is TGTGCCAGCAGTGAAGAAAAGGACAGGGGGCGATTTTATCTGCCCCAGCATTTT.

The CDR3 loop is CASSLQGADSPLHF. Here the CDR3 DNA reads TGCGCCAGCAGCTTGCAGGGGGCTGATTCACCCCTCCACTTT. The chain couples TRBV5-1 to TRBJ1-6; TRBD1 matches at 8 bases. Germline V gene data show CDR1 as SGHRS and CDR2 as YFSETQ. Trimming removed 1 base from V and 8 bases from J; junction bases left unmatched: 2. The CDR3 consists of 14 residues.

This chain connects TRBV7-3 to TRBJ1-1; D is ambiguous. The CDR3 has 13 amino acids. Germline lookup yields CDR1 SGHTA and CDR2 FQGTGA. The ends were cut back, 3 bases at V and 2 bases at J, with 7 bases in the middle. Written as DNA, the CDR3 is TGTGCCAGCAGCTTGCAGATAAACACTGAAGCTTTCTTT. Residues: CASSLQINTEAFF.

The rearrangement links TRBV27 to TRBJ1-1; 7 bases match TRBD1. CDR3 length: 18 amino acids. V trimming: 1 base; J trimming: 0 bases; junction bases outside the gene matches: 11. The germline V gene has CDR1 MNHEY and CDR2 SMNVEV (reference sequence). CDR3 amino acids: CASSLYGFRGQVNTEAFF. CDR3 DNA sequence: TGTGCCAGCAGTTTATACGGGTTTAGGGGGCAGGTGAACACTGAAGCTTTCTTT.

The rearrangement links TRBV5-4 to TRBJ1-1, with 8 positions matching TRBD1. J lost 0 bases, V lost 3 bases, and 10 bases had no gene match. The CDR3 runs to 17 residues. From germline, CDR1 is SGHNT and CDR2 YYREEE (reference sequence). The CDR3 protein is CASSSGGRGGLNTEAFF. The CDR3, as DNA: TGTGCCAGCAGCTCAGGGGGCAGGGGAGGGCTGAACACTGAAGCTTTCTTT.

V is TRBV4-2 and J is TRBJ2-5; possible D gene TRBD2, 6 bases. CDR1 and CDR2 (germline): LGHNA, YNFKEQ. The CDR3 loop spans 17 amino acids. V gave up 4 bases and J gave up 2 bases, with 20 bases separating them. This CDR3 is CASSPPRGRGSQETQYF. CDR3 sequence (DNA): TGTGCCAGCAGCCCCCCCCGTGGGCGGGGATCACAAGAGACCCAGTACTTC.

V is TRBV7-9 and J is TRBJ2-7; 7 bases fit TRBD2. CDR3 length: 15 amino acids. Germline V CDR1 and CDR2: SEHNR, FQNEAQ (reference sequence). Trimming took 0 bases from V and 0 from J; bases not matched to a gene: 2. The chain's CDR3 is CASSLAGLVSYEQYF. The CDR3 bases are TGTGCCAGCAGCTTAGCCGGACTAGTCTCCTACGAGCAGTACTTC.

Regarding this clone: Compared with germline, one end of the junction differs, possibly owing to a read error. The chain has TRBV7-8 and TRBJ1-1; 9 bases fit TRBD1. This CDR3 has 12 residues. In germline, CDR1 is SGHVS, CDR2 FQNEAQ. The CDR3 DNA is TGTGCCAGCAGCTTAGATCCACAGGGGGCGACCTTT. Protein sequence: CASSLDPQGATF. Using reference TRBV7-8 and TRBJ1-1 for the parts outside the CDR3, the full variable domain is GAGVSQSPRYKVAKRGQDVALRCDPISGHVSLFWYQQALGQGPEFLTYFQNEAQLDKSGLPSDRFFAERPEGSVSTLKIQRTQQEDSAVYLCASSLDPQGATFGQGTRLTVV.

The V gene is TRBV7-8, the J gene TRBJ1-2, with 9 bases lining up with TRBD1. V was pared by 4 bases and J by 7 bases, with 16 bases of the junction left unmatched. The length of the CDR3 is 17 residues. Germline V gives CDR1 SGHVS, CDR2 FQNEAQ. CDR3 DNA: TGTGCCAGCAGCTCCACGACCCGACAGGGGGTGTATCGTGGCTACACCTTC. It translates to CASSSTTRQGVYRGYTF.

The chain couples TRBV5-1 to TRBJ1-1; a possible D gene is TRBD1 (6 bases). The CDR3 has 14 residues. The V end lost 0 bases, the J end lost 4 bases, and 10 bases lay between the germline ends. Per the germline V gene, CDR1 is SGHRS and CDR2 is YFSETQ. The CDR3 DNA reads as TGCGCCAGCAGCTTGGAGGGCAGGGGCACTGAAGCTTTCTTT. The encoded protein is CASSLEGRGTEAFF.

This clone was seen more than once but under ten times. The CDR3 DNA reads as TGCGCCAGCAGCCAGGGGGCCTATACTGGAAACACCATATATTTT. As protein: CASSQGAYTGNTIYF. This chain connects TRBV5-1 to TRBJ1-3; 8 nucleotides match TRBD1. The length of the CDR3 is 15 residues. The ends lost 4 bases at V and 2 bases at J; junction bases unmatched: 5. Per germline, CDR1 SGHRS and CDR2 YFSETQ. Full variable domain (rest looked up from reference TRBV5-1 and TRBJ1-3): KAGVTQTPRYLIKTRGQQVTLSCSPISGHRSVSWYQQTPGQGLQFLFEYFSETQRNKGNFPGRFSGRQFSNSRSEMNVSTLELGDSALYLCASSQGAYTGNTIYFGEGSWLTVV.

This clone has just one count. V and J are TRBV15 and TRBJ2-3; unclear D gene. This CDR3 is built from 13 residues. V was shortened by 1 base and J by 6 bases, with 8 bases between the two germline ends. Germline CDR1 reads LNHNV; CDR2 reads YYDKDF (reference sequence). In DNA, the CDR3 is TGTGCCACCAGCAGAGGACTCCTGGATACGCAGTATTTT. Protein: CATSRGLLDTQYF.

The chain employs TRBV6-1 and TRBJ1-2; 8 bases map to TRBD1. Looked up from germline, CDR1 is MNHNS and CDR2 is SASEGT. This CDR3 region has 13 residues. V was clipped by 7 bases and J by 8 bases; unmatched bases: 9. CDR3 loop: CASIGQGRGGYTF. CDR3 DNA sequence: TGTGCCAGCATCGGACAGGGTAGAGGAGGCTACACCTTC.

This sequence joins TRBV18 and TRBJ1-2, with 8 bases matching TRBD1. The CDR3 length is 15 residues. In germline, CDR1 is KGHSH, CDR2 LQKENI. V shed 4 bases and J 6 bases; nucleotides not matched to a gene: 10. In nucleotides, the CDR3 is TGTGCCAGCTCACTGGGACAGGAGCCTTCGGATGGCTACACCTTC. Translated, it gives CASSLGQEPSDGYTF.

The chain uses TRBV2 and TRBJ1-5, with D possibly matching TRBD1 (6 bases). This CDR3 contains 14 residues. Germline V gene sequence: CDR1 SNHLY, CDR2 FYNNEI. Trimming removed 6 bases at V and 3 bases at J, with 12 bases between. This CDR3 is CASRYGGPNQPQHF. The CDR3, as DNA: TGTGCCAGCAGGTACGGGGGGCCCAATCAGCCCCAGCATTTT.

The chain uses TRBV9 and TRBJ1-6, with 8 bases identical to TRBD1. The CDR3 contains 16 residues. Germline V CDR1 and CDR2: SGDLS, YYNGEE. The ends lost 0 bases at V and 10 bases at J; junction bases unmatched: 9. CDR3 sequence reads: CASSVGDSDRGSPLHF. For the CDR3, the DNA is TGTGCCAGCAGCGTAGGGGACTCCGACAGGGGATCACCCCTCCACTTT.

The CDR3 DNA reads as TGTGCCAGCAGCTCGACTAGCGGGGGGAACTACGAGCAGTACGTC. It encodes CASSSTSGGNYEQYV. The chain recombines TRBV7-9 with TRBJ2-7; 13 nucleotides align to TRBD2. Germline V gene lookup returns CDR1 SEHNR and CDR2 FQNEAQ (reference sequence). V lost 4 bases to trimming and J lost 3 bases; unmatched junction nucleotides: 3. The CDR3 is made up of 15 amino acids.

This clone was counted a few times. The chain couples TRBV11-3 to TRBJ2-1; 10 bases align to TRBD2. The length of the CDR3 is 15 residues. Germline V gene data show CDR1 as SGHNT and CDR2 as YENEEA. V was pared by 3 bases and J by 4 bases, with 3 bases of the junction left unmatched. The CDR3 DNA sequence: TGTGCCAGCAGCTTCGGACTAGCGGTTTACAATGAGCAGTTCTTC. Translated, it gives CASSFGLAVYNEQFF.

In this sample, this clone turned up a few times. The chain uses TRBV19 and TRBJ2-1; D not certain. Per germline, CDR1 LNHDA and CDR2 SQIVND (reference sequence). This CDR3 comprises 14 residues. Between the trimmed V and J ends, which lost 4 bases and 3 bases, there was a span of 10 bases. In DNA form, the CDR3 reads TGTGCCAGTAGTAAACAGCAGCACTACAATGAGCAGTTCTTC. This encodes CASSKQQHYNEQFF.